This T cell receptor beta chain was retrieved from a study of T cell responses to AZD1222 COVID-19 vaccine. Profiling relied on immunoSEQ multiplex PCR, and the TCRdb table lists in-frame clones only, not all of them. The sample has 130,000 to 150,000 clones; approximately 89% are singletons. Worth noting for this clone: Its target is unknown.

Study results and caveats: Dominant at 160-218 and 743-854, vaccine-associated CD4 TCRs also spanned spike. The breadth and depth of Spike-specific TCRs increased once two AZD1222 doses had been given. At study baseline, merely more than 5 AZD1222 recipients were seropositive.

Second-dose schedules of about 4 or about 12 weeks were combined. This CDR3 comprises 14 residues. CDR1 and CDR2 (germline): SQVTM, ANQGSEA. V was shortened by 1 base and J by 1 base, with 10 bases between the two germline ends. V usage is TRBV29-1 and J usage is TRBJ1-1; no clear D. The TCR originated in an adult who received the AZD1222 COVID-19 vaccine. The sample here was peripheral blood, taken 28 days after the second AZD1222 dose. The CDR3 DNA follows: TGCAGCGTTGAAGTCCCAGCCCGGAACACTGAAGCTTTCTTT. This sequence encodes CSVEVPARNTEAFF.